This TCR beta chain originates from a study of T cells in Graves' hyperthyroidism and ophthalmopathy. The TCR beta CDR3 regions underwent amplification using RNA transcripts as the source. In the first-round RT-PCR of the TCR CDR3, the HTBI primer set was used. A single record per CDR3 protein comes from TCRdb applying MiXCR to the multiplex PCR reads. The sample comprises about 180,000 distinct CDR3 sequences, approximately 15% of which are singletons, and about 31% rests with the top ten. On this clonotype: Since no conserved phenylalanine or tryptophan closes the CDR3, a read error is the likely cause.

Stable Graves' hyperthyroidism denoted no ophthalmopathy progression over 18 months. The CDR3 contains 14 residues. Trimming stripped 7 bases from V and 0 bases from J, with 11 bases between. CDR1 SGHRS and CDR2 YFSETQ come from the germline V gene. This clonotype was sampled from a woman in her 50s with Graves' hyperthyroidism. The sequencing input was blood. The chain is built from TRBV5-1 and TRBJ1-3; D is possibly TRBD1 (6 bases). The CDR3 here is CASGGGPSGNTIYL. CDR3 in DNA: TGCGCCAGCGGCGGGGGCCCCTCTGGAAACACCATATATCTT.